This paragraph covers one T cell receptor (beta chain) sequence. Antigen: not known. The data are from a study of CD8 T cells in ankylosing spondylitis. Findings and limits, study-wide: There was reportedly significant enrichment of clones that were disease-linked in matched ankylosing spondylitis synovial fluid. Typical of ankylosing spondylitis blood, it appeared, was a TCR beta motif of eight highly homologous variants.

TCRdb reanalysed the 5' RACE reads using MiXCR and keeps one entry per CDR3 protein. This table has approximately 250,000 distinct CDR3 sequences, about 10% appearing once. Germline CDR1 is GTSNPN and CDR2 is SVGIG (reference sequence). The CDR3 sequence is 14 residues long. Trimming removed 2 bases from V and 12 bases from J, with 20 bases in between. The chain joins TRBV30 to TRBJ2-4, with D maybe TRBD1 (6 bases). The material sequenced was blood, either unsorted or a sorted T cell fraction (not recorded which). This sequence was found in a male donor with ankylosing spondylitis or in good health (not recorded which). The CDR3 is CAWSRVPDSLAQYF. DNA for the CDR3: TGTGCCTGGAGTAGGGTACCGGACAGTTTAGCTCAGTACTTC.